This TCR beta chain emerged from a study of technical replicates of blood from a few donors. CDR3 size: 15 residues. Looked up from germline, CDR1 is MNHEY and CDR2 is SVGAGI. The V end was cut by 2 bases, the J end by 2 bases, with 13 bases between. The protocol was immunoSEQ multiplex PCR, while the TCRdb copy is restricted to in-frame clones and leaves out a portion. The table includes 45,000 to 55,000 clones, less than 95% detected once. V is TRBV6-5 and J is TRBJ2-7; the D gene is possibly TRBD2 (5 bases). This sequence was found in a human donor in good health. The sequenced sample consisted of T cells isolated from PBMCs. CDR3 in DNA: TGTGCCAGCAGTTACAGAGGACTCAAGACCTACGAGCAGTACTTC. It yields the protein CASSYRGLKTYEQYF.